Below are 15 T cell receptor beta chains sequenced from a single sample in a study of blood T cell repertoires in COVID-19 (dated by TCRdb to the early 2020s). Libraries were made using the immunoSEQ multiplex PCR assay. Drawn from immuneACCESS, this table holds only the in-frame rearrangements with V and J called that TCRdb kept. Clones are partly lost; checked studies trace under half to an unresolved V gene and leave the rest unexplained. The sample data list roughly 360,000 clones, and more than 75% of these were observed just once. 0.85% to 1.2% of the sample is taken by the ten largest. The sequencing sample was made of peripheral blood. Receptors originate from a human donor with acute or convalescent COVID-19. The donor label of this sample is uncertain.

This chain joins TRBV7-2 and TRBJ2-3, with 14 positions matching TRBD2. The length of the CDR3 is 18 residues. Trimming cost V 2 bases and J 5 bases; bases outside gene matches: 9. Germline loops: CDR1 SGHTA, CDR2 FQGNSA. The CDR3 loop is CASSLSKGLAGARDTQYF. DNA of the CDR3: TGTGCCAGCAGCTTATCAAAGGGACTAGCGGGAGCCAGAGATACGCAGTATTTT.

This clone was seen more than once but under ten times. The chain is built from TRBV12-3 or TRBV12-4 and TRBJ1-3, with no clear D. The CDR3 loop spans 13 amino acids. The V end was cut by 2 bases, the J end by 2 bases, with 4 bases between. In nucleotides, the CDR3 is TGTGCCAGCAGTTTAATCGCTGGAAACACCATATATTTT. Its translation is CASSLIAGNTIYF.

This clone came up many times. V and J are TRBV6-5 and TRBJ1-1; 10 bases are a match to TRBD1. The germline CDR1 and CDR2 sequences are MNHEY and SVGAGI. Unmatched junction bases numbered 7, after V lost 6 bases and J lost 6 bases. The CDR3 length is 14 residues. The CDR3 DNA sequence: TGTGCCAGCAGATGGGACAGGGGTTCTTCTGAAGCTTTCTTT. Translated: CASRWDRGSSEAFF.

The chain links TRBV12-3 or TRBV12-4 to TRBJ2-1; D remains ambiguous. Deletions cut 0 bases from V and 11 bases from J, with 11 bases between. The CDR3 loop spans 13 amino acids. Written as DNA, the CDR3 is TGTGCCAGCAGTTTAGCGATGGCCCAAAAGCAGTTCTTC. Translating it yields CASSLAMAQKQFF.

V is TRBV11-3 and J is TRBJ1-1; no definite D call. Germline lookup yields CDR1 SGHNT and CDR2 YENEEA. Trimming took 5 bases from V and 0 from J, leaving 7 bases between them. The CDR3 is 13 residues long. The CDR3 region has the DNA TGTGCCAGCAGCGCTAAAGTGAACACTGAAGCTTTCTTT. Protein product: CASSAKVNTEAFF.

The V gene is TRBV5-6, the J gene TRBJ2-1; D unresolved. V was shortened by 1 base and J by 8 bases, with 13 bases between the two germline ends. The CDR3 loop spans 14 amino acids. CDR1 and CDR2 from the germline V gene are SGHDT and YYEEEE. CDR3 in DNA: TGTGCCAGCAGCTTGCACATCTATGGAGATGAGCAGTTCTTC. Amino acid sequence: CASSLHIYGDEQFF.

The table lists this clone with a few counts. The chain is built from TRBV5-1 and TRBJ2-3, with 14 bases that match TRBD2. The germline CDR1 and CDR2 sequences are SGHRS and YFSETQ. The CDR3 extends over 17 amino acids. The V segment lost 0 bases and the J segment 3 bases; nucleotides outside the gene matches: 3. The CDR3 DNA reads as TGCGCCAGCAGCTTGGGACTAGCGGGGGGGAGAACAGATACGCAGTATTTT. Translated, it gives CASSLGLAGGRTDTQYF.

V gene TRBV10-3 combines with J gene TRBJ1-5; 7 bases agree with TRBD1. Germline trimming cut 3 bases from V and 12 bases from J; bases unmatched to any gene: 11. The CDR3 is 14 amino acids. The germline V gene has CDR1 ENHRY and CDR2 SYGVKD. CDR3 sequence: CAISEQGLSSFQHF. DNA for the CDR3: TGTGCCATCAGTGAACAGGGGCTCAGTAGTTTCCAGCATTTT.

The gene calls are TRBV7-9 and TRBJ2-5; D might be TRBD1 (7 bases). CDR3 length: 16 residues. Germline V lookup: CDR1 SEHNR, CDR2 FQNEAQ (reference sequence). V gave up 1 base and J gave up 7 bases, with 19 bases separating them. CDR3 loop: CASSLGGAGTDGTQYF. The CDR3 coding sequence is TGTGCCAGCAGCTTAGGGGGGGCCGGGACAGACGGGACCCAGTACTTC.

This rearrangement joins TRBV15 to TRBJ1-5, with D unresolved. The V end was cut by 3 bases, the J end by 0 bases, with 12 bases between. This CDR3 has 16 amino acids. Looked up from germline, CDR1 is LNHNV and CDR2 is YYDKDF (reference sequence). The CDR3 spells CATSSRRGTSNQPQHF. CDR3 coding DNA: TGTGCCACCAGCAGCCGCAGAGGCACTAGCAATCAGCCCCAGCATTTT.

This sequence joins TRBV5-1 and TRBJ1-3; 7 bases line up with TRBD1. The CDR3 loop spans 16 amino acids. V was clipped by 2 bases and J by 0 bases; unmatched bases: 5. Germline V lookup: CDR1 SGHRS, CDR2 YFSETQ. The CDR3 coding sequence is TGCGCCAGCAGCTTCGGACAGGCCGGCTCTGGAAACACCATATATTTT. Its translation: CASSFGQAGSGNTIYF.

This clone was recorded only once. The chain recombines TRBV19 with TRBJ2-3; 8 bases are shared with TRBD2. Germline V gene lookup returns CDR1 LNHDA and CDR2 SQIVND (reference sequence). With V trimmed by 0 bases and J by 4 bases, 6 bases remained unmatched. The CDR3 totals 16 residues. CDR3 nucleotides: TGTGCCAGTAGTATAGATCTTAGCGGGAAGGCAGATACGCAGTATTTT. Its protein product is CASSIDLSGKADTQYF.

This chain connects TRBV7-9 to TRBJ1-2, with D uncertain. The CDR3 spans 13 residues. Deletions cut 0 bases from V and 8 bases from J, with 10 bases between. Germline lookup yields CDR1 SEHNR and CDR2 FQNEAQ (reference sequence). The CDR3 protein is CASSLAGVRGYTF. CDR3 nucleotide sequence: TGTGCCAGCAGCTTAGCCGGGGTAAGGGGCTACACCTTC.

The CDR3 spells CASSDSLLVRGLGQPQHF. In DNA form, the CDR3 reads TGTGCCAGCAGTGATAGTTTATTGGTGAGGGGGCTGGGTCAGCCCCAGCATTTT. The rearrangement links TRBV6-1 to TRBJ1-5, with 7 bases that match TRBD1. The CDR3 runs to 18 residues. The ends lost 3 bases at V and 6 bases at J; junction bases unmatched: 17. Germline loops: CDR1 MNHNS, CDR2 SASEGT.

The chain links TRBV19 to TRBJ1-2; D is ambiguous. V lost 3 bases, J lost 4 bases, and 12 bases lay in between. Germline lookup yields CDR1 LNHDA and CDR2 SQIVND (reference sequence). There are 14 residues in the CDR3. In nucleotides, the CDR3 is TGTGCCAGTAGTATGAGAGCGGAGAGCTATGGCTACACCTTC. Residues: CASSMRAESYGYTF.